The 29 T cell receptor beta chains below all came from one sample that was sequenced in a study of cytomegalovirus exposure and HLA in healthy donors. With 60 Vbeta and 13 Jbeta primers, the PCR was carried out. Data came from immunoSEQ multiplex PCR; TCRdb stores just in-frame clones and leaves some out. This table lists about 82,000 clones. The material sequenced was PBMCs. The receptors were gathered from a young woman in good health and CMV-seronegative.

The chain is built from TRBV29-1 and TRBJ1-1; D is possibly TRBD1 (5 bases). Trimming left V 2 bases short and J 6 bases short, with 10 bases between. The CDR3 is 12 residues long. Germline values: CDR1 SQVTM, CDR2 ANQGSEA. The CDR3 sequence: CSVEKGRSEAFF. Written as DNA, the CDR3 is TGCAGCGTTGAAAAGGGGAGGTCTGAAGCTTTCTTT.

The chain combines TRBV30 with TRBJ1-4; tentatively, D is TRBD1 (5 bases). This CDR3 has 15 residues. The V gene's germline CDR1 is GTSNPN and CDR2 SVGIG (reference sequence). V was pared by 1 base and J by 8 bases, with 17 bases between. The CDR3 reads CAWSDVGGAHEKLFF. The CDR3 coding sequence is TGTGCCTGGAGTGACGTTGGAGGGGCGCACGAAAAACTGTTTTTT.

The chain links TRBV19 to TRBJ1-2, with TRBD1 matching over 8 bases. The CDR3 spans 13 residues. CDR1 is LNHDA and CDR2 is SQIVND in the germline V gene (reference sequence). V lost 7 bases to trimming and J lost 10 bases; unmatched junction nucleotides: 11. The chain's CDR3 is CASTFLQGGAYTF. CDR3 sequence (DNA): TGTGCCAGTACCTTCCTACAGGGGGGAGCCTACACCTTC. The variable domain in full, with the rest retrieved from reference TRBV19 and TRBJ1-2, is DGGITQSPKYLFRKEGQNVTLSCEQNLNHDAMYWYRQDPGQGLRLIYYSQIVNDFQKGDIAEGYSVSREKKESFPLTVTSAQKNPTAFYLCASTFLQGGAYTFGSGTRLTVV.

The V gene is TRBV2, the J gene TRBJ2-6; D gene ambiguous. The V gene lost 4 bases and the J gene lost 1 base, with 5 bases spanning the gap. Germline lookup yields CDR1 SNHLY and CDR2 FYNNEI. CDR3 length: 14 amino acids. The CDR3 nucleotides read TGTGCCAGCAGTGTACTGTCTGGGGCCAACGTCCTGACTTTC. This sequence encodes CASSVLSGANVLTF.

CDR3 in DNA: TGTGCCAGCAGCGACGGACTAGCAGTCTACGAGCAGTACTTC. Translated, it gives CASSDGLAVYEQYF. The chain carries TRBV7-9 and TRBJ2-7; 8 nucleotides align to TRBD2. Germline trimming cut 5 bases from V and 3 bases from J; bases unmatched to any gene: 6. This CDR3 spans 14 amino acids. Germline values: CDR1 SEHNR, CDR2 FQNEAQ (reference sequence).

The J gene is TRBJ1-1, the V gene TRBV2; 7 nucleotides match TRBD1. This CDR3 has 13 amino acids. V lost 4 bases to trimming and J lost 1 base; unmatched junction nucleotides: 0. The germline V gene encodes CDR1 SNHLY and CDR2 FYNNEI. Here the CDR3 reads CASSAGGNTEAFF. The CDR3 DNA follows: TGTGCCAGCAGTGCAGGGGGGAACACTGAAGCTTTCTTT.

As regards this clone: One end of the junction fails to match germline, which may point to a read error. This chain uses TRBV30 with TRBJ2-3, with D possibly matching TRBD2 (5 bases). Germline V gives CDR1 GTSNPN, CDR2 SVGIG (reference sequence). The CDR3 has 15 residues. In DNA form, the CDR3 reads TGTGCCGGGAGTGTTGCGGCCCCTAGCACAGATACGCAGTATTTT. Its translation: CAGSVAAPSTDTQYF.

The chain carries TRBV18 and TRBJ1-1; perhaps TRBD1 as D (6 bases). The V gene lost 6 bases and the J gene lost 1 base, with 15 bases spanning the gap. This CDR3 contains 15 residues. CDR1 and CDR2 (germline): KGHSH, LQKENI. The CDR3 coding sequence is TGTGCCAGCTCCCGCAACAGGGCTCGGAACACTGAAGCTTTCTTT. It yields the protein CASSRNRARNTEAFF.

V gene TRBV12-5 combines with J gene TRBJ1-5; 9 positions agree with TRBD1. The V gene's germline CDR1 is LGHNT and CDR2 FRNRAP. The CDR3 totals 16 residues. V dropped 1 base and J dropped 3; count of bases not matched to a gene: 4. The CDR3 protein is CASGLGGTGPNQPQHF. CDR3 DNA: TGTGCTAGTGGTTTGGGGGGGACAGGGCCCAATCAGCCCCAGCATTTT.

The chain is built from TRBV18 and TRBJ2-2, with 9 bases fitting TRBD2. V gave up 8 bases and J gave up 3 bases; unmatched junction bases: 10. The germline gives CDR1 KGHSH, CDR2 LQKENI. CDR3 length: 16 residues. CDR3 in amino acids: CASAGGTSRYTGELFF. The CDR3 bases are TGTGCCAGCGCGGGCGGGACTAGCCGATACACCGGGGAGCTGTTTTTT.

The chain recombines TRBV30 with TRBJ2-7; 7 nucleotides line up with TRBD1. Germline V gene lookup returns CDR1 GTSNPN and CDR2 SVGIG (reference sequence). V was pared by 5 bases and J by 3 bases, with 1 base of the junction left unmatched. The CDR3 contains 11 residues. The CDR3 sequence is CAWGDSYEQYF. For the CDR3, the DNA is TGTGCCTGGGGGGACAGCTACGAGCAGTACTTC.

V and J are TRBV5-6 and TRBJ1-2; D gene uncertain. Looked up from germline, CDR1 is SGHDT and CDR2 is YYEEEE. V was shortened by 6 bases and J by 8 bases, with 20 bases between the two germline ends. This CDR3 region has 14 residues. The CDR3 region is CASTLGSGLGGYTF. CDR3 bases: TGTGCCAGCACCCTTGGCTCGGGTCTAGGCGGCTACACCTTC.

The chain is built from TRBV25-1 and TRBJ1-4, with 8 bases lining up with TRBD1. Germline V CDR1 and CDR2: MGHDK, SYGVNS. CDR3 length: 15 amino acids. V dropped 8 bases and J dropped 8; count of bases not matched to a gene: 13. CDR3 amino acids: CASSYSGTGREKLFF. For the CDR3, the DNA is TGTGCCAGCTCATATTCCGGGACAGGAAGAGAAAAACTGTTTTTT.

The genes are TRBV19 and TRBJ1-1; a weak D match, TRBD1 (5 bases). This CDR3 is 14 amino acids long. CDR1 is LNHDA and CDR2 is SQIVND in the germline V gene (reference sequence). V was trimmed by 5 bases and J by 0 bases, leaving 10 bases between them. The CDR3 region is CASSAQGLNTEAFF. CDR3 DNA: TGTGCCAGTAGTGCTCAGGGTTTGAACACTGAAGCTTTCTTT.

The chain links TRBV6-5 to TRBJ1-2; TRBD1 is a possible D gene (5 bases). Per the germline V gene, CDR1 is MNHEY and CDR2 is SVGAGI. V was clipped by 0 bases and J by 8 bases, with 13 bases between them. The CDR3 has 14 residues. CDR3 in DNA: TGTGCCAGCAGTTACTCTGGGGCAGGAGGGGGCTACACCTTC. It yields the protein CASSYSGAGGGYTF.

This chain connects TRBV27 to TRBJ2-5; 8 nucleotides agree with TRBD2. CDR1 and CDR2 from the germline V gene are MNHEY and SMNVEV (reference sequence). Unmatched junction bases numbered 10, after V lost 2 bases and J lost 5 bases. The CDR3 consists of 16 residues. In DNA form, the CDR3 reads TGTGCCAGCAGTTTAGGGGTGGCGGGGGGCGGTGAGACCCAGTACTTC. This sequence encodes CASSLGVAGGGETQYF.

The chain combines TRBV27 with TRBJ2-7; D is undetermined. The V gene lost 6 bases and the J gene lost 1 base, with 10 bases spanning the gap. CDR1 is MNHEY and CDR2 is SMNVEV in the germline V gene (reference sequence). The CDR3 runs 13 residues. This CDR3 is CASRPGPSYEQYF. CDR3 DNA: TGTGCCAGCAGACCGGGTCCTTCCTACGAGCAGTACTTC.

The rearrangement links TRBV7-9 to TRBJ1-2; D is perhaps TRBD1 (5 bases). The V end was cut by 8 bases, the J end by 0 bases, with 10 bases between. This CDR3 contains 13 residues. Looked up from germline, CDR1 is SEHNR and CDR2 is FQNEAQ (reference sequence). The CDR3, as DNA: TGTGCCAGCGCCAGGGCTTCTAACTATGGCTACACCTTC. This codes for CASARASNYGYTF. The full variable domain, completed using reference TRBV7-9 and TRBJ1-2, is DTGVSQNPRHKITKRGQNVTFRCDPISEHNRLYWYRQTLGQGPEFLTYFQNEAQLEKSRLLSDRFSAERPKGSFSTLEIQRTEQGDSAMYLCASARASNYGYTFGSGTRLTVV.

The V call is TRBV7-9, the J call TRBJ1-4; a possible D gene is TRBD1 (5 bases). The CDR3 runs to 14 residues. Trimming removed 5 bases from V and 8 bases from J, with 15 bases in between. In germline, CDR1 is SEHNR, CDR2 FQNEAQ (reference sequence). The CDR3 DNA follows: TGTGCCAGCAGCCCTTCCCGACAGCCCGAAAAACTGTTTTTT. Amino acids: CASSPSRQPEKLFF.

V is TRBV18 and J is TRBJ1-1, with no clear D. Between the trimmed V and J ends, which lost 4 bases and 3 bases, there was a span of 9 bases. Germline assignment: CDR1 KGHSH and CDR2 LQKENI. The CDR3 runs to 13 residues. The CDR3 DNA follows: TGTGCCAGCTCACTTCTCGGGGACACTGAAGCTTTCTTT. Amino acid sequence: CASSLLGDTEAFF.

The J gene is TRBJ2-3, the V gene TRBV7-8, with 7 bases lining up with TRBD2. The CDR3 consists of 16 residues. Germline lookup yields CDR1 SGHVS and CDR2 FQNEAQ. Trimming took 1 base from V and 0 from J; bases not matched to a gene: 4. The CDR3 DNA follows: TGTGCCAGCAGCTTAGTGGCGGGAGTTAGCACAGATACGCAGTATTTT. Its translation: CASSLVAGVSTDTQYF. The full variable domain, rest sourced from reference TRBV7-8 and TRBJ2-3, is GAGVSQSPRYKVAKRGQDVALRCDPISGHVSLFWYQQALGQGPEFLTYFQNEAQLDKSGLPSDRFFAERPEGSVSTLKIQRTQQEDSAVYLCASSLVAGVSTDTQYFGPGTRLTVL.

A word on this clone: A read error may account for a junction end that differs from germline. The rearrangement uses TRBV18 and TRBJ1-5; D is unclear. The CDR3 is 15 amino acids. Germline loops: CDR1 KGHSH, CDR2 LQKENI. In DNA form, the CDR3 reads TGTGCCAGCTCACCAGTACACACCCAGAATCCGCCCCAGCATTTT. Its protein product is CASSPVHTQNPPQHF. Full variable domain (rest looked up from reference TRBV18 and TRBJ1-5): NAGVMQNPRHLVRRRGQEARLRCSPMKGHSHVYWYRQLPEEGLKFMVYLQKENIIDESGMPKERFSAEFPKEGPSILRIQQVVRGDSAAYFCASSPVHTQNPPQHFGDGTRLSIL.

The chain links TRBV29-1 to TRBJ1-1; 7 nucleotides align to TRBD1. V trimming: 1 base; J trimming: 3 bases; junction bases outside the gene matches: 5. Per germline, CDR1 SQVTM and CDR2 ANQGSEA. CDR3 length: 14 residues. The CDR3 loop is CSVEGGGGDTEAFF. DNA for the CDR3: TGCAGCGTTGAAGGAGGAGGGGGCGACACTGAAGCTTTCTTT.

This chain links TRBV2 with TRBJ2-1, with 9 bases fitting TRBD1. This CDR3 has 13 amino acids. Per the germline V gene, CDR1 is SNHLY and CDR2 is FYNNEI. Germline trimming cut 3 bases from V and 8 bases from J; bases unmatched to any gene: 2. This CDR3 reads CASSEDRGYEQFF. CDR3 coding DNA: TGTGCCAGCAGTGAGGACAGGGGTTATGAGCAGTTCTTC.

CDR3 sequence reads: CASSLGSSYNEQFF. In nucleotides, the CDR3 is TGTGCCAGCAGCTTGGGTAGCTCCTACAATGAGCAGTTCTTC. The chain couples TRBV5-4 to TRBJ2-1; D is unclear. CDR1 is SGHNT and CDR2 is YYREEE in the germline V gene (reference sequence). This CDR3 region has 14 residues. V shed 0 bases and J shed 0 bases, with 4 bases lying between them.

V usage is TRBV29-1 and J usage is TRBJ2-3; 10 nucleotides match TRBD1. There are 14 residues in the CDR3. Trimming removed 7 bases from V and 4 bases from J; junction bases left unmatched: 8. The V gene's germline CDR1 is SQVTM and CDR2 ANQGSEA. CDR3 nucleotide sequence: TGCAGCGCCAGTACCGGGACAGGGGCAGATACGCAGTATTTT. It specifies CSASTGTGADTQYF.

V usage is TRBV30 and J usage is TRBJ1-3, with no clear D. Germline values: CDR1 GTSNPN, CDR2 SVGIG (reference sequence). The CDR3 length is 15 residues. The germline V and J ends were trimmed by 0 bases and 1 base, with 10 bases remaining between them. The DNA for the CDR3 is TGTGCCTGGAGTGTGGGCAGAGAGTCTGGAAACACCATATATTTT. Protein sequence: CAWSVGRESGNTIYF.

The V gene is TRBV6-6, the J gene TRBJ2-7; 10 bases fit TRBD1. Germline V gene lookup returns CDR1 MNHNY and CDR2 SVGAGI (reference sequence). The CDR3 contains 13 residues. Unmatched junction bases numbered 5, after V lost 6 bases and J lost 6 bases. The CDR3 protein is CASRSGTGAEQYF. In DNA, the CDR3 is TGTGCCAGCAGGTCCGGGACAGGGGCCGAGCAGTACTTC.

The CDR3 bases are TGTGCCAGTAGTATAAGACTAGCGGGAGATCTTGAGCAGTTCTTC. It yields the protein CASSIRLAGDLEQFF. The gene calls are TRBV19 and TRBJ2-1, with 12 bases aligning to TRBD2. Trimming removed 2 bases from V and 9 bases from J; junction bases left unmatched: 5. The CDR3 extends over 15 amino acids. Germline CDR1 is LNHDA and CDR2 is SQIVND (reference sequence).